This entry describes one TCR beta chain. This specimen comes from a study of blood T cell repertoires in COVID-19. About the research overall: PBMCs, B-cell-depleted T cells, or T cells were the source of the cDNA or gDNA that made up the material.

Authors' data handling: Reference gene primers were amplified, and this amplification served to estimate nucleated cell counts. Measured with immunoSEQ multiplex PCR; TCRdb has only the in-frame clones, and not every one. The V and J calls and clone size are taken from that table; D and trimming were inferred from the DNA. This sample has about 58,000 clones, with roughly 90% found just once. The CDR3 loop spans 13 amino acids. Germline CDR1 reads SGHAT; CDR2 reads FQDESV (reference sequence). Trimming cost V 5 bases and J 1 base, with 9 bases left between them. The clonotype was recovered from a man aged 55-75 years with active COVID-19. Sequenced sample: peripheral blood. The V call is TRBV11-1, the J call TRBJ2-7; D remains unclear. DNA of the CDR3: TGTGCCAGCAGCCGCAGCGATTCCTACGAGCAGTACTTC. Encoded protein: CASSRSDSYEQYF.